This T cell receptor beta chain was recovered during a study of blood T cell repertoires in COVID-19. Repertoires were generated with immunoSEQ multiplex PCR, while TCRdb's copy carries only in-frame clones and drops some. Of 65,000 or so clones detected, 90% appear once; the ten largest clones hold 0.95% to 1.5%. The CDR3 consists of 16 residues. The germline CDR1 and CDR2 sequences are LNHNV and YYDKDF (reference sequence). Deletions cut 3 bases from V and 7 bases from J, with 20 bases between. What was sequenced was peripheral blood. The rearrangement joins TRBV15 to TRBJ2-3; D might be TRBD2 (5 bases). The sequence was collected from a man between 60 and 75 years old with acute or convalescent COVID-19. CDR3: CATSRSRDPGYNTQYF. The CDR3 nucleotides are TGTGCCACCAGCAGGTCCCGGGATCCGGGGTACAATACGCAGTATTTT.